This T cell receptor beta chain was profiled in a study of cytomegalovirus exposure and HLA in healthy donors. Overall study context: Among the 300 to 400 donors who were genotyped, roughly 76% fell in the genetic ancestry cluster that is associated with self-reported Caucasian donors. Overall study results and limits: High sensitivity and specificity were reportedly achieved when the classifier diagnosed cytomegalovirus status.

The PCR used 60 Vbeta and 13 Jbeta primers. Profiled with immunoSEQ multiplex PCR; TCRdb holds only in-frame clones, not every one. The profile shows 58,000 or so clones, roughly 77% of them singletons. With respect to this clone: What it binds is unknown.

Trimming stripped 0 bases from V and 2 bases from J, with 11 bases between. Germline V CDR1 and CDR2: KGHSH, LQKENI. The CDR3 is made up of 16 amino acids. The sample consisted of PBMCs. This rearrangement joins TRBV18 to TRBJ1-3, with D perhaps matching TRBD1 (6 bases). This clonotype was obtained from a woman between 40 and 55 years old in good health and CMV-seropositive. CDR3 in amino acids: CASSPPGGHAGNTIYF. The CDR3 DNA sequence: TGTGCCAGCTCACCACCGGGGGGGCACGCTGGAAACACCATATATTTT.